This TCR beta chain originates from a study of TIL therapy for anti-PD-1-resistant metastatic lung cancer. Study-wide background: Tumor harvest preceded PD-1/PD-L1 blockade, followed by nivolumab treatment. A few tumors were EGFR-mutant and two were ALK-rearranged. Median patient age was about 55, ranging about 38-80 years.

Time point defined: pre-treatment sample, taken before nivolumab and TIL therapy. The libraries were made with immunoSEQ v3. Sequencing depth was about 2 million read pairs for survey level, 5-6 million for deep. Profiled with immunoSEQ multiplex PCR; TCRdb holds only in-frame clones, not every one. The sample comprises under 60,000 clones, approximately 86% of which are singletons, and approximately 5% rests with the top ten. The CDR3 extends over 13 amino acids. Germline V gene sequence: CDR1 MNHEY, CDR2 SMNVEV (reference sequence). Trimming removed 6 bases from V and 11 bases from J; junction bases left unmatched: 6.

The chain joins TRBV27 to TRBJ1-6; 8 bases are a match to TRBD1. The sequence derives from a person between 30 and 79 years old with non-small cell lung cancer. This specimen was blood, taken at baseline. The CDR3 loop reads CASRDREGTPLHF. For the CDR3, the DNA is TGTGCCAGCAGGGACAGGGAAGGGACACCCCTCCACTTT.